This T cell receptor beta chain originates from a study of technical replicates of blood from several donors. The repertoire was sequenced with immunoSEQ multiplex PCR; TCRdb's copy has only in-frame clones and lacks some. This table has about 81,000 clones, 90% to 97% appearing once. This CDR3 region has 14 residues. Germline values: CDR1 SGDLS, CDR2 YYNGEE. V dropped 8 bases and J dropped 4 bases, with 17 bases sitting between them. The TCR sequence derives from a human donor in good health. The sequencing sample was made of T cells isolated from PBMCs. The chain couples TRBV9 to TRBJ2-3; perhaps TRBD2 as D (6 bases). The DNA for the CDR3 is TGTGCCAGTACTAAAGAGGGCGGGGCAGATACGCAGTATTTT. Protein product: CASTKEGGADTQYF. Full variable domain (rest looked up from reference TRBV9 and TRBJ2-3): DSGVTQTPKHLITATGQRVTLRCSPRSGDLSVYWYQQSLDQGLQFLIQYYNGEERAKGNILERFSAQQFPDLHSELNLSSLELGDSALYFCASTKEGGADTQYFGPGTRLTVL.